This is a list of T cell receptor beta chains from one sample in a study of CD8+ T cells in alopecia areata. Libraries were prepared by immunoSEQ multiplex PCR; TCRdb keeps only in-frame clonotypes and omits some of them. The sample has 110,000 or so clones; roughly 50% are singletons. The sequences come from CD4+ T cells sorted from blood, collected at week 24, from a patient treated with tofacitinib. These receptors all come from a human donor with alopecia areata. The CDR3 runs from the conserved cysteine through the conserved F or W. The D gene is left open where the match is weak. Clone size is given for some rows only: seen once, a few or many times, or a class if the clone is expanded.

CDR3: CASSPLTGKSSYNEQFF
DNA: TGTGCCAGCAGCCCTCTGACGGGAAAAAGCTCCTACAATGAGCAGTTCTTC
J: TRBJ2-1
V: TRBV7-9
size: few
D: -

CDR3: CATSSTRPGDTQYF
DNA: TGTGCCACCAGCAGTACTCGACCCGGAGATACGCAGTATTTT
J: TRBJ2-3
V: TRBV15
size: -
D: -

CDR3: CAISESGQSYEQYF
DNA: TGTGCCATCAGTGAGTCGGGGCAGTCCTACGAGCAGTACTTC
J: TRBJ2-7
V: TRBV10-3
size: -
D: -

CDR3: CASSREQPQHF
DNA: TGTGCCAGCAGCCGAGAACAGCCCCAGCATTTT
J: TRBJ1-5
V: TRBV6-1
size: few
D: -

CDR3: CASRQQGVNGYTF
DNA: TGTGCCAGCAGGCAACAGGGGGTCAATGGCTACACCTTC
J: TRBJ1-2
V: TRBV6-5
size: -
D: TRBD1

CDR3: CAWSVRGGQPQHF
DNA: TGTGCCTGGAGTGTGAGGGGGGGCCAGCCCCAGCATTTT
J: TRBJ1-5
V: TRBV30
size: -
D: -

CDR3: CASSSPGGIIYNEQFF
DNA: TGTGCCAGCAGTTCCCCTGGGGGGATAATCTACAATGAGCAGTTCTTC
J: TRBJ2-1
V: TRBV7-2
size: few
D: -

CDR3: CASSLEGVNSPLHF
DNA: TGTGCCAGCAGCTTGGAAGGGGTGAATTCACCCCTCCACTTT
J: TRBJ1-6
V: TRBV5-8
size: -
D: -

CDR3: CASSSVAEETQYF
DNA: TGTGCCAGCAGCTCCGTCGCCGAAGAGACCCAGTACTTC
J: TRBJ2-5
V: TRBV5-6
size: few
D: -

CDR3: CASSLGSTNYEQYF
DNA: TGTGCCAGCAGCCTAGGGAGCACCAACTACGAGCAGTACTTC
J: TRBJ2-7
V: TRBV7-2
size: -
D: -

CDR3: CSAVNTEAFF
DNA: TGCAGCGCCGTAAACACTGAAGCTTTCTTT
J: TRBJ1-1
V: TRBV29-1
size: few
D: -

CDR3: CASSLSAGPYEQYF
DNA: TGTGCCAGCAGCTTGAGTGCAGGACCCTACGAGCAGTACTTC
J: TRBJ2-7
V: TRBV7-2
size: -
D: -

CDR3: CASSCPGTGGHYGYTF
DNA: TGTGCCAGCAGTTGTCCCGGGACAGGGGGGCACTATGGCTACACCTTC
J: TRBJ1-2
V: TRBV6-5
size: -
D: TRBD1

CDR3: CASSGGLAGSGNEQFF
DNA: TGTGCCAGCAGTGGGGGACTAGCGGGCTCCGGTAATGAGCAGTTCTTC
J: TRBJ2-1
V: TRBV6-1
size: -
D: TRBD2

CDR3: CASSEAVSLAKNIQYF
DNA: TGTGCCAGCAGTGAAGCAGTTTCCCTAGCCAAAAACATTCAGTACTTC
J: TRBJ2-4
V: TRBV6-1
size: -
D: -